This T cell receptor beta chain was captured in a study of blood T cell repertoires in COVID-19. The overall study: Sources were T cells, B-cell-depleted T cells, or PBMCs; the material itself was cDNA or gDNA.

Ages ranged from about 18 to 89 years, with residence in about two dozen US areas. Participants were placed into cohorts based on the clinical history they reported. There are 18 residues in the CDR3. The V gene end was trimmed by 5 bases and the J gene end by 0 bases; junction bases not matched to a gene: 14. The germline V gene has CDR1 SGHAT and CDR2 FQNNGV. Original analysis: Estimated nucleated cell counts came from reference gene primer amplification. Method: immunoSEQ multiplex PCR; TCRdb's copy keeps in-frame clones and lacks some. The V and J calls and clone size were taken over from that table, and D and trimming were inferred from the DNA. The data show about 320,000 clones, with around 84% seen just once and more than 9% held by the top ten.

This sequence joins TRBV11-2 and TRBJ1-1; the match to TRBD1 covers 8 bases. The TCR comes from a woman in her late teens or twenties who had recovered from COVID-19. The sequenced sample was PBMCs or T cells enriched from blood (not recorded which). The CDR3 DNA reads TGTGCCAGCAGCCCTTTCGGACAGGGCCCTATCATGAACACTGAAGCTTTCTTT. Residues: CASSPFGQGPIMNTEAFF.